The source of this T cell receptor (beta chain) is a study of blood T cell repertoires in COVID-19. Germline CDR1 and CDR2: LGHDT and YNNKEL (reference sequence). V trimming: 8 bases; J trimming: 6 bases; junction bases outside the gene matches: 13. CDR3 length: 15 residues. In the original workflow: Amplification of reference gene primers provided the estimated nucleated cell counts. Using immunoSEQ multiplex PCR, the repertoire was profiled, and TCRdb retains in-frame clones only, with some absent. V, J and clone size are taken as reported in that table, and D and trimming were inferred from the DNA itself. The table includes around 200,000 clones, about 90% detected once.

The J gene is TRBJ1-1, the V gene TRBV3-1 (or the pseudogene TRBV3-2); 9 nucleotides match TRBD1. Specimen: peripheral blood. This TCR was sampled from a man aged 40-49 years with active or convalescent COVID-19. CDR3 residues: CASSDRGRIGSEAFF. The CDR3 coding sequence is TGTGCCAGCTCGGACAGGGGCCGGATCGGATCTGAAGCTTTCTTT.